This T cell receptor beta chain was sequenced during a study of early T cells in non-severe SARS-CoV-2 infection. Study overall: Chains from this unsorted whole-blood bulk RNA could not be paired.

This clonotype was recorded at least ten times. Its antigen is not identified. Overall study results and limits: The VDJdb matching leaned toward anti-spike CD8 responses and overlooked private and CD4 specificities.

Unique molecular identifiers (one per individual cDNA molecule) were attached. One entry per CDR3 protein, called by TCRdb with MiXCR from the 5' RACE reads. The sample records about 70,000 distinct CDR3 sequences, roughly 4.6% being singletons. Trimming left V 5 bases short and J 1 base short, with 10 bases between. In germline, CDR1 is SGHRS, CDR2 YFSETQ. There are 13 residues in the CDR3. The sequence was collected from an adult who was a healthcare worker with PCR-confirmed SARS-CoV-2 infection or an uninfected control (not recorded which). The donor label of this sample is uncertain. The source was whole blood, collected at baseline. The rearrangement joins TRBV5-1 to TRBJ2-7, with D perhaps matching TRBD1 or TRBD2 (5 bases each). This CDR3 is CASRGTVSYEQYF. The CDR3 nucleotides are TGCGCCAGCAGAGGGACGGTATCCTACGAGCAGTACTTC.